The entry below describes one T cell receptor beta chain. Its target antigen remains unknown. No per-base quality is available; no much larger clone lies one base away. TCR CDR3 regions were amplified from genomic DNA by multiplex PCR using the deep immunoSEQ assay. Extracted genomic DNA from each cell subset was spread evenly across all wells of several immunoSEQ 96-well plates, with each plate serving as a replicate. Each replicate PCR for sorted subsets received around 0.2 ug genomic DNA, equal to 28,000 or so T cell genomes. Purified libraries were quantified with a Qubit 3.0 fluorometer, sized on a Bioanalyzer 2100, and re-quantified with the KAPA Library Quantification kit. Each immunoSEQ 96-well plate was sequenced on its own single-read 150-cycle Illumina NextSeq 550 flow cell. On the study's bioinformatics: The immunoSEQ output contained only junctional sequences without quality scores, so filtering could not match that applied to full-length reads. Sequences were annotated with PyIR, a Python wrapper for IgBLAST v1.9, using IMGT germline references to assign V/J genes and CDR3. Any read was removed if the V/J assignment was weak (E-value above 1e-6), the CDR3 was missing, or the read contained stop codons, out-of-frame junctions, or ambiguous translated residues. V3J clonotypes were defined as sequences sharing an identical inferred V gene, J gene, and CDR3 amino acid sequence. Percentage overlap between repertoires was calculated by dividing the number of shared unique clonotypes by the size of the smaller repertoire. RTK rarefaction, the Chao1 estimator, and Recon v2.1 estimates of unobserved clonotypes were used to assess repertoire richness. OLGA was used to compute generation probabilities for all TCRbeta clonotypes that the gDNA method yielded from four donors. What TCRdb holds here is the immuneACCESS table cut down to in-frame rearrangements. Part of the clones is not present; checked against another copy, under half of the missing clones reflect an unresolved V gene, and the others are unexplained. V and J calls and clone size are those listed in that table; D and trimming were worked out from the DNA. For this sample there are just over 2,000,000 clones; roughly 94% appear just once. The top ten clones comprise 0.1% to 0.15% of the sample.

The data belong to a study of shared clonotypes between healthy human individuals (dated by TCRdb to 2019 to 2021). Context from the whole study: The cohort included a few men and a couple of women between 18 and 49 years of age. For each donor, CD4 naive and CD4 memory were each given three plates, CD8 naive was given two plates, and CD8 memory was given one plate. The study deeply sequenced blood TCR repertoires of 5 or 6 healthy adults to estimate repertoire size and the extent of clonotype sharing between individuals. Different laboratories and diverse techniques were used to prepare libraries and sequence TCR repertoires, to increase sequencing depth and limit assay-specific biases. Each donor's leukapheresis produced roughly between about 0.9 and 9.5 billion PBMCs. What the research found in general, with its limitations: Sampling was restricted to blood, and TCR repertoires in tissue are likely to differ from TCR repertoires in blood. Sharing across a few donors was observed for 5% to 6.5% of naive CD4, 3% to 3.5% of naive CD8, 2.3% of memory CD4, and 0.4% of memory CD8 clonotypes. The small number of donors limited the genetic and exposure-history diversity represented. Clonotypes shared by all four sorted-subset donors showed higher generation probabilities than non-shared clonotypes. Based on pairwise subsampling, the degree of clonotype sharing among donors was expected to be affected by sequencing depth. Rarefaction of sorted-subset datasets indicated incomplete sequencing despite the large sequencing depth. Naive subsets generally had larger estimated clonotype richness than memory subsets.

Trimming removed 6 bases from V and 7 bases from J, leaving 18 bases between the germline ends. CDR1 and CDR2, per the germline V gene, are MNHEY and SVGAGI. There are 14 amino acids in the CDR3, from cysteine to phenylalanine inclusive. Only the CDR3 region is kept as DNA, spanning 42 bases read in frame from base 1. The donors were healthy, HIV-negative adults with no recently reported acute infections or vaccinations. Only Caucasian adults living in Nashville, Tennessee, USA were represented among the donors. CD4+ T cells were enriched through magnetic negative selection, after which naive cells were positively selected on CD45RA and the remaining negative fraction served as the memory subset. After blood collection by leukapheresis, PBMCs were isolated using Ficoll-Histopaque density gradient centrifugation and then cryopreserved in the vapor phase of liquid nitrogen. Analytical flow cytometry was used to check the purity and quantity of each magnetically sorted T cell population. Genomic DNA was isolated from each sorted fraction and quantified by UV absorbance on a Nanodrop 2000c.

This clonotype was sampled from a man between 18 and 35 years old in good health. Sequencing was carried out using naive CD4+ T cells sorted from blood. The cell subset or site label here, explained by the study, means: CD45RA+ positively selected. The sequence is built from TRBV6-5 and TRBJ1-2; a tentative D match to TRBD1 spans 6 bases. The CDR3 protein is CASRLPPPGVGYTF. The sequenced DNA is TGTGCCAGCAGACTCCCACCCCCAGGGGTTGGCTACACCTTC.